The rows below give T cell receptor beta chains drawn from one sample of a study of radiation and T cells in renal cell carcinoma. Sequencing was performed with immunoSEQ multiplex PCR; in TCRdb, only in-frame clones are kept and a portion is missing. This table has approximately 170,000 clones, 88% appearing once. The sequenced sample was blood, obtained from a patient whose treatment included radiotherapy and nephrectomy. Receptors were obtained from a woman aged 50 to 60 with renal cell carcinoma. CDR3s include the opening cysteine and the closing phenylalanine or tryptophan. The order of the fields is CDR3 protein, CDR3 DNA, V gene, clone size, D gene, J gene. The D gene is left open where the match is weak. Expanded clones are given a class, and other clones once, few, many or no size at all.

cdr3_aa: CASSHGVGSYNEQFF
cdr3_nt: TGTGCCAGCAGTCATGGGGTCGGCTCCTACAATGAGCAGTTCTTC
v_call: TRBV9
clone_size: NA
d_call: NA
j_call: TRBJ2-1

cdr3_aa: CASRREGQGSYEQYF
cdr3_nt: TGTGCCAGCAGACGTGAGGGACAGGGGTCCTACGAGCAGTACTTC
v_call: TRBV6-6
clone_size: NA
d_call: TRBD1
j_call: TRBJ2-7

cdr3_aa: CASSVDPNTGELFF
cdr3_nt: TGTGCCAGCAGCGTAGACCCGAACACCGGGGAGCTGTTTTTT
v_call: TRBV9
clone_size: once
d_call: NA
j_call: TRBJ2-2

cdr3_aa: CASKVGASNQPQHF
cdr3_nt: TGTGCCAGTAAAGTTGGGGCTAGCAATCAGCCCCAGCATTTT
v_call: TRBV25-1
clone_size: NA
d_call: NA
j_call: TRBJ1-5

cdr3_aa: CAWSVGGTTFYGYTF
cdr3_nt: TGTGCCTGGAGTGTGGGGGGGACGACGTTCTATGGCTACACCTTC
v_call: TRBV30
clone_size: NA
d_call: NA
j_call: TRBJ1-2

cdr3_aa: CAISETEFTGELFF
cdr3_nt: TGTGCCATCAGTGAAACAGAATTCACCGGGGAGCTGTTTTTT
v_call: TRBV10-3
clone_size: NA
d_call: NA
j_call: TRBJ2-2

cdr3_aa: CASQFGTEAFF
cdr3_nt: TGTGCCAGCCAATTTGGAACTGAAGCTTTCTTT
v_call: TRBV6-5
clone_size: NA
d_call: NA
j_call: TRBJ1-1

cdr3_aa: CASSQDRTGGRETQYF
cdr3_nt: TGCGCCAGCAGCCAAGACAGGACAGGGGGCAGGGAGACCCAGTACTTC
v_call: TRBV4-3
clone_size: NA
d_call: TRBD1
j_call: TRBJ2-5

cdr3_aa: CASSLGESGELFF
cdr3_nt: TGTGCCAGCAGCTTAGGCGAATCCGGGGAGCTGTTTTTT
v_call: TRBV7-2
clone_size: NA
d_call: NA
j_call: TRBJ2-2

cdr3_aa: CASSPTKTNEKLFF
cdr3_nt: TGTGCCAGCAGCCCTACCAAAACTAATGAAAAACTGTTTTTT
v_call: TRBV7-2
clone_size: NA
d_call: NA
j_call: TRBJ1-4

cdr3_aa: CASSGDGGNTIYF
cdr3_nt: TGTGCCAGCAGTGGGGACGGAGGAAACACCATATATTTT
v_call: TRBV6-6
clone_size: NA
d_call: NA
j_call: TRBJ1-3

cdr3_aa: CASSPSGTNEKLFF
cdr3_nt: TGTGCCAGTAGTCCCTCCGGGACAAACGAAAAACTGTTTTTT
v_call: TRBV19
clone_size: NA
d_call: NA
j_call: TRBJ1-4

cdr3_aa: CASSPSRTGELFF
cdr3_nt: TGTGCTAGCAGCCCTAGTAGAACCGGGGAGCTGTTTTTT
v_call: TRBV7-7
clone_size: NA
d_call: NA
j_call: TRBJ2-2

cdr3_aa: CASSPTGGSSYSPLHF
cdr3_nt: TGTGCCAGCAGCCCGACAGGGGGAAGTTCGTATTCACCCCTCCACTTT
v_call: TRBV9
clone_size: NA
d_call: TRBD1
j_call: TRBJ1-6

cdr3_aa: CASSLAGAAEQFF
cdr3_nt: TGTGCCAGCTCGCTGGCGGGCGCCGCTGAGCAGTTCTTC
v_call: TRBV18
clone_size: NA
d_call: NA
j_call: TRBJ2-1

cdr3_aa: CASSWSMNTEAFF
cdr3_nt: TGTGCCAGCAGTTGGTCCATGAACACTGAAGCTTTCTTT
v_call: TRBV2
clone_size: NA
d_call: NA
j_call: TRBJ1-1

cdr3_aa: CASSGTGVRNEQYF
cdr3_nt: TGTGCCAGCAGCGGGACAGGGGTAAGGAACGAGCAGTACTTC
v_call: TRBV6-1
clone_size: NA
d_call: TRBD1
j_call: TRBJ2-7

cdr3_aa: CASSLANEQFF
cdr3_nt: TGTGCCAGCAGCTTAGCCAATGAGCAGTTCTTC
v_call: TRBV7-9
clone_size: NA
d_call: NA
j_call: TRBJ2-1

cdr3_aa: CASSQGTGANYGYTF
cdr3_nt: TGCGCCAGCAGCCAGGGGACAGGGGCGAACTATGGCTACACCTTC
v_call: TRBV4-1
clone_size: few
d_call: TRBD1
j_call: TRBJ1-2

cdr3_aa: CASSLVQGSGANVLTF
cdr3_nt: TGTGCCAGCAGCTTAGTTCAGGGCTCTGGGGCCAACGTCCTGACTTTC
v_call: TRBV11-2
clone_size: NA
d_call: NA
j_call: TRBJ2-6

cdr3_aa: CASSFTQDYEQYF
cdr3_nt: TGTGCCAGCAGCTTCACCCAGGACTACGAGCAGTACTTC
v_call: TRBV7-6
clone_size: NA
d_call: NA
j_call: TRBJ2-7

cdr3_aa: CATSSLQGANQPQHF
cdr3_nt: TGTGCCACCAGCAGTTTACAGGGGGCAAATCAGCCCCAGCATTTT
v_call: TRBV15
clone_size: NA
d_call: TRBD1
j_call: TRBJ1-5

cdr3_aa: CASSQKWGNTEAFF
cdr3_nt: TGTGCCAGCAGCCAAAAGTGGGGGAACACTGAAGCTTTCTTT
v_call: TRBV5-6
clone_size: many
d_call: NA
j_call: TRBJ1-1

cdr3_aa: CASSILNNEKLFF
cdr3_nt: TGTGCCAGCAGTATTCTGAATAATGAAAAACTGTTTTTT
v_call: TRBV5-6
clone_size: NA
d_call: NA
j_call: TRBJ1-4

cdr3_aa: CASSEGARQPQHF
cdr3_nt: TGCGCCAGCAGCGAGGGGGCAAGGCAGCCCCAGCATTTT
v_call: TRBV10-2
clone_size: NA
d_call: TRBD1
j_call: TRBJ1-5

cdr3_aa: CASSTSSYNSPLHF
cdr3_nt: TGTGCCAGCAGTACGAGCTCCTATAATTCACCCCTCCACTTT
v_call: TRBV5-6
clone_size: NA
d_call: NA
j_call: TRBJ1-6

cdr3_aa: CATSRDPYWTVSGNTIYF
cdr3_nt: TGTGCCACCAGCAGAGACCCCTACTGGACGGTCTCTGGAAACACCATATATTTT
v_call: TRBV15
clone_size: NA
d_call: NA
j_call: TRBJ1-3

cdr3_aa: CASRRDRSYEQYF
cdr3_nt: TGTGCCAGTAGACGGGACAGGTCCTACGAGCAGTACTTC
v_call: TRBV19
clone_size: NA
d_call: TRBD1
j_call: TRBJ2-7

cdr3_aa: CASRHTGQPNEKLFF
cdr3_nt: TGTGCCAGCAGACATACGGGACAGCCGAATGAAAAACTGTTTTTT
v_call: TRBV6-1
clone_size: NA
d_call: TRBD1
j_call: TRBJ1-4

cdr3_aa: CASSPTGETEAFF
cdr3_nt: TGCGCCAGCAGCCCCACAGGGGAAACTGAAGCTTTCTTT
v_call: TRBV5-1
clone_size: NA
d_call: TRBD1
j_call: TRBJ1-1

cdr3_aa: CASSRRGAGYGYTF
cdr3_nt: TGTGCCAGCAGTCGCCGGGGGGCCGGGTATGGCTACACCTTC
v_call: TRBV2
clone_size: NA
d_call: NA
j_call: TRBJ1-2

cdr3_aa: CASSLAGEGTGELFF
cdr3_nt: TGTGCCAGCAGCTTAGCGGGGGAGGGCACCGGGGAGCTGTTTTTT
v_call: TRBV7-8
clone_size: NA
d_call: TRBD2
j_call: TRBJ2-2

cdr3_aa: CASSQVFLGGRGSYNEQFF
cdr3_nt: TGCGCCAGCAGCCAAGTTTTTCTCGGGGGCAGGGGCTCCTACAATGAGCAGTTCTTC
v_call: TRBV4-1
clone_size: few
d_call: NA
j_call: TRBJ2-1

cdr3_aa: CASSSPPPGQLHF
cdr3_nt: TGTGCCAGCAGCTCCCCCCCGCCGGGACAGCTCCACTTT
v_call: TRBV7-2
clone_size: few
d_call: TRBD1
j_call: TRBJ1-6

cdr3_aa: CASSPTNNPSTNEKLFF
cdr3_nt: TGCGCCAGCAGCCCAACCAACAACCCTTCAACTAATGAAAAACTGTTTTTT
v_call: TRBV4-3
clone_size: once
d_call: NA
j_call: TRBJ1-4

cdr3_aa: CASSEGDRGANAEAFF
cdr3_nt: TGTGCCAGTAGTGAAGGGGACAGGGGGGCTAACGCTGAAGCTTTCTTT
v_call: TRBV19
clone_size: NA
d_call: TRBD1
j_call: TRBJ1-1

cdr3_aa: CASRSGVNYGYTF
cdr3_nt: TGTGCCAGCAGGTCAGGGGTTAACTATGGCTACACCTTC
v_call: TRBV6-5
clone_size: NA
d_call: NA
j_call: TRBJ1-2

cdr3_aa: CASRGGFYNEQFF
cdr3_nt: TGTGCCAGTAGGGGGGGGTTCTACAATGAGCAGTTCTTC
v_call: TRBV19
clone_size: once
d_call: TRBD2
j_call: TRBJ2-1

cdr3_aa: CATRRQRVSSYNEQFF
cdr3_nt: TGTGCCACCAGACGCCAGCGGGTTAGCTCCTACAATGAGCAGTTCTTC
v_call: TRBV15
clone_size: NA
d_call: NA
j_call: TRBJ2-1

cdr3_aa: CAISDEMTDPKTNSPLHF
cdr3_nt: TGTGCCATCAGTGATGAGATGACAGACCCTAAAACCAATTCACCCCTCCACTTT
v_call: TRBV10-3
clone_size: NA
d_call: NA
j_call: TRBJ1-6

cdr3_aa: CASSVIRGQGYSYEQYF
cdr3_nt: TGTGCCAGCAGTGTAATCCGGGGACAGGGCTATTCCTACGAGCAGTACTTC
v_call: TRBV6-1
clone_size: NA
d_call: TRBD1
j_call: TRBJ2-7

cdr3_aa: CASSGTSGVIAEETQYF
cdr3_nt: TGTGCCAGCAGCGGGACTAGCGGGGTAATAGCCGAAGAGACCCAGTACTTC
v_call: TRBV7-2
clone_size: NA
d_call: TRBD2
j_call: TRBJ2-5

cdr3_aa: CATSRDILSLDIQYF
cdr3_nt: TGTGCCACCAGCAGAGATATTCTATCGCTGGACATTCAGTACTTC
v_call: TRBV15
clone_size: NA
d_call: NA
j_call: TRBJ2-4

cdr3_aa: CASASDTQYF
cdr3_nt: TGTGCCAGCGCCTCAGATACGCAGTATTTT
v_call: TRBV18
clone_size: NA
d_call: NA
j_call: TRBJ2-3

cdr3_aa: CASSPPPGQSSYEQYF
cdr3_nt: TGTGCCAGCTCACCACCTCCAGGGCAAAGCTCCTACGAGCAGTACTTC
v_call: TRBV18
clone_size: NA
d_call: NA
j_call: TRBJ2-7

cdr3_aa: CASSEFGDRGQNQPQHF
cdr3_nt: TGTGCCAGCAGTGAATTCGGGGACAGGGGTCAGAATCAGCCCCAGCATTTT
v_call: TRBV6-1
clone_size: few
d_call: TRBD1
j_call: TRBJ1-5

cdr3_aa: CASSERVQAGELFF
cdr3_nt: TGTGCCAGCAGTGAGAGAGTCCAGGCCGGGGAGCTGTTTTTT
v_call: TRBV6-1
clone_size: NA
d_call: NA
j_call: TRBJ2-2

cdr3_aa: CASSRRAAGLETQYF
cdr3_nt: TGTGCCAGCAGCCGGCGTGCGGCAGGGTTAGAGACCCAGTACTTC
v_call: TRBV7-9
clone_size: NA
d_call: NA
j_call: TRBJ2-5

cdr3_aa: CASSDRGVSANYGYTF
cdr3_nt: TGTGCCAGCAGCGACCGGGGAGTGTCCGCTAACTATGGCTACACCTTC
v_call: TRBV2
clone_size: NA
d_call: NA
j_call: TRBJ1-2

cdr3_aa: CASSEGEGSQPQHF
cdr3_nt: TGTGCCAGCTCAGAGGGGGAAGGGAGTCAGCCCCAGCATTTT
v_call: TRBV18
clone_size: NA
d_call: NA
j_call: TRBJ1-5

cdr3_aa: CASSQDQRGNNEQFF
cdr3_nt: TGTGCCAGCAGCCAAGATCAGCGGGGGAACAATGAGCAGTTCTTC
v_call: TRBV4-2
clone_size: NA
d_call: TRBD2
j_call: TRBJ2-1

cdr3_aa: CSVTTGGVETQYF
cdr3_nt: TGCAGCGTGACCACAGGGGGCGTTGAGACCCAGTACTTC
v_call: TRBV29-1
clone_size: NA
d_call: TRBD1
j_call: TRBJ2-5

cdr3_aa: CASSIGKINEKLFF
cdr3_nt: TGTGCCAGTAGTATCGGGAAGATAAATGAAAAACTGTTTTTT
v_call: TRBV19
clone_size: NA
d_call: NA
j_call: TRBJ1-4

cdr3_aa: CASSSTSHEQYF
cdr3_nt: TGCGCCAGCAGCTCGACTAGTCACGAGCAGTACTTC
v_call: TRBV5-1
clone_size: once
d_call: NA
j_call: TRBJ2-7

cdr3_aa: CASSTAGGTYEQYF
cdr3_nt: TGTGCCAGCAGCACGGCAGGAGGAACCTACGAGCAGTACTTC
v_call: TRBV7-9
clone_size: NA
d_call: NA
j_call: TRBJ2-7